These 31 T cell receptor beta chains share one sample of origin, sequenced in a study of cytomegalovirus exposure and HLA in healthy donors (dated by TCRdb to about 2017). Libraries were prepared through the immunoSEQ multiplex PCR assay. For the multiplex PCR, a mixture combining 60 forward primers for TCR Vbeta segments and 13 reverse primers for TCR Jbeta segments was used. TCRdb obtained this table from immuneACCESS and retained in-frame rearrangements with V and J assigned. These tables miss some clones; where compared with another copy, unresolved V genes account for less than half of the shortfall, and the remainder is unexplained. Counted in this sample were around 200,000 clones; around 89% of them appeared once. About 1% of the sample is taken by the ten largest. Sequences were obtained from PBMCs. These TCRs come from a woman aged 18-35 years in good health and CMV-seronegative.

The chain joins TRBV27 to TRBJ2-2; 9 bases map to TRBD1. The CDR3 consists of 14 residues. Losses at the gene ends were 7 bases for V and 3 bases for J; bases not matched to a gene: 3. From germline, CDR1 is MNHEY and CDR2 SMNVEV (reference sequence). The CDR3 nucleotides read TGTGCCAGCACCGGGACAGGGTACACCGGGGAGCTGTTTTTT. It encodes CASTGTGYTGELFF.

The chain carries TRBV11-3 and TRBJ2-5; 8 bases match TRBD1. This CDR3 is 18 amino acids long. With V trimmed by 1 base and J by 4 bases, 14 bases remained unmatched. From germline, CDR1 is SGHNT and CDR2 YENEEA. This chain's CDR3 is CASSLVAVTGAWGETQYF. In nucleotides, the CDR3 is TGTGCCAGCAGCTTAGTTGCCGTGACAGGGGCCTGGGGAGAGACCCAGTACTTC.

This clone was observed a handful of times. This chain links TRBV6-5 with TRBJ2-7; 7 bases align to TRBD1. CDR3 length: 14 amino acids. The J segment lost 3 bases and the V segment lost 6 bases, leaving 8 bases of the junction unmatched. Germline CDR1 is MNHEY and CDR2 is SVGAGI. CDR3 DNA: TGTGCCAGCAGGAGACCCGACAGGGTCTACGAGCAGTACTTC. Translated, it gives CASRRPDRVYEQYF.

The CDR3 protein is CASRGTSGGANNEQFF. CDR3 nucleotides: TGTGCCAGCAGAGGGACTAGCGGGGGGGCGAACAATGAGCAGTTCTTC. This chain links TRBV7-9 with TRBJ2-1, with TRBD2 matching 16 bases. This CDR3 has 16 amino acids. V shed 6 bases, J shed 5 bases, and the junction held 4 bases outside the gene matches. From germline, CDR1 is SEHNR and CDR2 FQNEAQ (reference sequence).

This sequence joins TRBV4-3 and TRBJ1-2; no reliable D call. The germline V and J ends were trimmed by 0 bases and 4 bases, with 9 bases remaining between them. The CDR3 spans 14 residues. Germline V gives CDR1 LGHNA, CDR2 YSLEER. CDR3 region: CASSQDLNSYGYTF. CDR3 nucleotides: TGCGCCAGCAGCCAAGATCTGAACAGCTATGGCTACACCTTC.

The rearrangement links TRBV4-3 to TRBJ2-4, with D maybe TRBD1 (7 bases). The CDR3 spans 16 residues. Germline lookup yields CDR1 LGHNA and CDR2 YSLEER. V shed 1 base and J shed 10 bases, with 20 bases lying between them. As DNA, the CDR3 is TGCGCCAGCAGCCAAGCCAGGGGGGCCTTAAGAGGAATTCAGTACTTC. It is translated as CASSQARGALRGIQYF.

This chain links TRBV10-1 with TRBJ2-5, with D possibly being TRBD1 (7 bases). The CDR3 consists of 21 residues. Germline-derived CDR1 and CDR2 are WNHNN and SYGVQD (reference sequence). V dropped 0 bases and J dropped 11 bases, with 37 bases sitting between them. The CDR3 loop is CASSESGAPGGKRTTAMEQYF. The DNA for the CDR3 is TGCGCCAGCAGTGAGTCTGGGGCGCCAGGGGGGAAACGGACCACCGCTATGGAGCAGTACTTC.

J is TRBJ2-5 and V is TRBV4-1; D is unresolved. V was trimmed by 7 bases and J by 0 bases, leaving 12 bases between them. The length of the CDR3 is 14 residues. The germline V gene encodes CDR1 MGHRA and CDR2 YSYEKL. CDR3 in amino acids: CASTSVSDQETQYF. For the CDR3, the DNA is TGCGCCAGCACGTCCGTCTCCGACCAAGAGACCCAGTACTTC.

This clone has just a few counts. The chain uses TRBV7-9 and TRBJ2-1; 9 nucleotides match TRBD1. With 4 bases clipped from V and 7 bases from J, the junction kept 8 bases outside the gene matches. This CDR3 is built from 15 residues. The germline gives CDR1 SEHNR, CDR2 FQNEAQ (reference sequence). The CDR3 is CASSSPGQGYNEQFF. The CDR3 nucleotides are TGTGCCAGCAGCTCTCCGGGACAGGGATATAATGAGCAGTTCTTC.

This clone has more than one count but fewer than ten. V is TRBV19 and J is TRBJ1-1; 8 bases are a match to TRBD1. CDR1 and CDR2 from the germline V gene are LNHDA and SQIVND (reference sequence). Trimming cost V 5 bases and J 0 bases; bases outside gene matches: 2. The CDR3 extends over 14 amino acids. The CDR3 region has the DNA TGTGCCAGTAGTCAGGGACAGGTGAACACTGAAGCTTTCTTT. This encodes CASSQGQVNTEAFF.

The V and J genes are TRBV6-5 and TRBJ2-5; 9 nucleotides agree with TRBD2. The last part of the DNA fits TRBJ2-7 better; the J call may be wrong. CDR1 MNHEY and CDR2 SVGAGI come from the germline V gene. The CDR3 loop spans 15 amino acids. Here the CDR3 DNA reads TGTGCCAGCAGTTACTCCCCGGGACTAGCTCGCGAGCAGTACTTC. Translated, it gives CASSYSPGLAREQYF.

V gene TRBV7-2 combines with J gene TRBJ1-4; maybe TRBD1 (6 bases). The germline gives CDR1 SGHTA, CDR2 FQGNSA. CDR3 size: 15 residues. V gave up 1 base and J gave up 4 bases, with 10 bases separating them. The CDR3 spells CASSLVRTVNEKLFF. DNA of the CDR3: TGTGCCAGCAGCTTAGTGCGGACAGTTAATGAAAAACTGTTTTTT.

This chain uses TRBV7-9 with TRBJ2-1; D is unclear. Germline V gene lookup returns CDR1 SEHNR and CDR2 FQNEAQ (reference sequence). Trimming pared 1 base from V and 2 bases from J, leaving 6 bases between. CDR3 length: 14 residues. The CDR3 DNA follows: TGTGCCAGCAGCTTAGGTGAGCCCTACAATGAGCAGTTCTTC. Amino acid sequence: CASSLGEPYNEQFF.

The chain has TRBV6-5 and TRBJ2-7; 7 bases fit TRBD2. V shed 6 bases, J shed 5 bases, and the junction held 13 bases outside the gene matches. The CDR3 covers 15 residues. Germline loops: CDR1 MNHEY, CDR2 SVGAGI. Here the CDR3 DNA reads TGTGCCAGCAGAGAAACCGGGACTAAGTCCCACGAGCAGTACTTC. Its translation: CASRETGTKSHEQYF.

The genes are TRBV5-5 and TRBJ2-7; 10 bases line up with TRBD2. Per the germline V gene, CDR1 is SGHKS and CDR2 is YYEKEE (reference sequence). V gave up 2 bases and J gave up 8 bases; unmatched junction bases: 22. The length of the CDR3 is 19 residues. The chain's CDR3 is CASSFLNRSGLAGVLKQYF. CDR3 coding DNA: TGTGCCAGCAGCTTTCTAAACCGTAGTGGGCTAGCGGGAGTTTTGAAGCAGTACTTC.

The rearrangement uses TRBV9 and TRBJ2-2; TRBD2 agrees at 11 bases. CDR1 and CDR2 from the germline V gene are SGDLS and YYNGEE. J gave up 7 bases and V 2 bases, and 16 bases lay outside the gene matches. This CDR3 contains 19 residues. The CDR3 spells CASSVTQTGTSGEGGELFF. The CDR3, as DNA: TGTGCCAGCAGCGTTACACAGACCGGGACTAGCGGAGAGGGCGGGGAGCTGTTTTTT.

This rearrangement joins TRBV7-6 to TRBJ2-7; TRBD2 might be the D (7 bases). V was clipped by 6 bases and J by 2 bases, with 14 bases between them. Germline CDR1 and CDR2: SGHVS and FNYEAQ. CDR3 length: 14 amino acids. CDR3 residues: CASSHGGGAYEQYF. DNA of the CDR3: TGTGCCAGCAGTCATGGAGGGGGGGCCTACGAGCAGTACTTC.

The table lists this clone with a count of one. The chain has TRBV11-3 and TRBJ2-3, with no clear D. Germline CDR1 and CDR2: SGHNT and YENEEA. V was trimmed by 3 bases and J by 0 bases, leaving 10 bases between them. CDR3 length equals 15 residues. CDR3 amino acids: CASSFVGSSTDTQYF. In nucleotides, the CDR3 is TGTGCCAGCAGCTTCGTCGGGTCTAGCACAGATACGCAGTATTTT.

The chain recombines TRBV19 with TRBJ2-1; 7 positions agree with TRBD2. CDR3 length equals 15 residues. V dropped 5 bases and J dropped 6; count of bases not matched to a gene: 10. Germline V gene lookup returns CDR1 LNHDA and CDR2 SQIVND (reference sequence). The chain's CDR3 is CASSDGTTYRNEQFF. The CDR3 DNA reads TGTGCCAGTAGTGACGGGACTACGTATCGCAATGAGCAGTTCTTC.

In this sample, this clone turned up a few times. This chain uses TRBV5-1 with TRBJ2-2; 8 bases line up with TRBD2. Germline assignment: CDR1 SGHRS and CDR2 YFSETQ. The V gene end was trimmed by 2 bases and the J gene end by 3 bases; junction bases not matched to a gene: 3. CDR3 length equals 15 residues. The CDR3 reads CASSLLAVDTGELFF. The CDR3 DNA is TGCGCCAGCAGCTTACTAGCGGTGGACACCGGGGAGCTGTTTTTT.

This clone was seen only a few times. This rearrangement joins TRBV30 to TRBJ2-5, with 7 bases identical to TRBD1. CDR3 size: 14 residues. The V and J ends lost 0 bases and 4 bases, in that order; junction bases with no gene match: 5. CDR1 GTSNPN and CDR2 SVGIG come from the germline V gene (reference sequence). The CDR3 spells CAWSVSGGAETQYF. The CDR3 DNA is TGTGCCTGGAGTGTATCAGGGGGAGCAGAGACCCAGTACTTC.

This sequence joins TRBV14 and TRBJ2-7; 10 bases are shared with TRBD2. This CDR3 contains 16 residues. After removal of 5 bases from V and 2 bases from J, the junction contained 9 bases not matched to a gene. Germline V gene data show CDR1 as SGHDN and CDR2 as FVKESK. Here the CDR3 reads CASSVTLAGRTYEQYF. CDR3 DNA sequence: TGTGCCAGCAGCGTAACACTAGCGGGAAGAACCTACGAGCAGTACTTC.

This sequence joins TRBV1 and TRBJ1-6; TRBD1, as called in the table, went unchecked against the DNA. TRBV1 is a documented pseudogene. This CDR3 spans 15 amino acids. CDR3 sequence reads: CTSSTMDRAYSPLHF. Here the CDR3 DNA reads TGCACCAGCAGCACAATGGACAGGGCTTATTCACCCCTCCACTTT.

The chain couples TRBV9 to TRBJ2-3, with 11 bases that match TRBD2. The V segment lost 5 bases and the J segment 6 bases; nucleotides outside the gene matches: 11. The CDR3 is 16 amino acids. CDR1 and CDR2 (germline): SGDLS, YYNGEE. The CDR3 coding sequence is TGTGCCAGCAGTTCACTCGTAGCGGGGGGGCAGGATACGCAGTATTTT. Protein product: CASSSLVAGGQDTQYF.

The V gene is TRBV19, the J gene TRBJ2-7, with 11 bases aligning to TRBD1. The CDR3 consists of 15 residues. Trimming took 3 bases from V and 5 from J; bases not matched to a gene: 6. Germline V gene sequence: CDR1 LNHDA, CDR2 SQIVND (reference sequence). Written as DNA, the CDR3 is TGTGCCAGTAGTATGGACAGGGGGCGCCGCCACGAGCAGTACTTC. This translates into CASSMDRGRRHEQYF.

The rearrangement links TRBV5-4 to TRBJ2-3; TRBD1 matches 11 bases. Trimming removed 5 bases from V and 2 bases from J; junction bases left unmatched: 4. Germline CDR1 and CDR2: SGHNT and YYREEE (reference sequence). This CDR3 region has 15 residues. The CDR3 is CASRRDRGFTDTQYF. DNA of the CDR3: TGTGCCAGCAGAAGGGACAGGGGGTTCACAGATACGCAGTATTTT.

The chain carries TRBV6-1 and TRBJ2-3; TRBD2 is a possible D gene (6 bases). Germline V gives CDR1 MNHNS, CDR2 SASEGT. The CDR3 sequence is 16 residues long. The V end was cut by 1 base, the J end by 1 base, with 12 bases between. CDR3 nucleotides: TGTGCCAGCAGTGAAGGAGTGGGGGGAGGCACAGATACGCAGTATTTT. This gives the protein CASSEGVGGGTDTQYF.

V usage is TRBV9 and J usage is TRBJ2-3, with 10 bases identical to TRBD2. Germline values: CDR1 SGDLS, CDR2 YYNGEE. Trimming cost V 3 bases and J 5 bases; bases outside gene matches: 9. There are 16 residues in the CDR3. This chain's CDR3 is CASSESSGSRRDTQYF. As DNA, the CDR3 is TGTGCCAGCAGCGAGTCTAGCGGGAGTAGGAGAGATACGCAGTATTTT.

CDR3: CASSPGTSGIYEQYF. In DNA form, the CDR3 reads TGTGCCAGCTCTCCCGGGACTAGCGGAATATACGAGCAGTACTTC. The chain carries TRBV18 and TRBJ2-5; 11 bases line up with TRBD2. The J call is uncertain, as TRBJ2-7 better fits the DNA end. This CDR3 has 15 amino acids. Germline V CDR1 and CDR2: KGHSH, LQKENI.

The chain is built from TRBV7-2 and TRBJ2-2; the D gene is possibly TRBD1 (6 bases). The V and J ends lost 4 bases and 5 bases respectively, with 17 bases between them. The CDR3 consists of 16 residues. Germline V gene sequence: CDR1 SGHTA, CDR2 FQGNSA. In DNA, the CDR3 is TGTGCCAGCAGCTCAAAAACTCCGGGACAAACCGGGGAGCTGTTTTTT. Translation: CASSSKTPGQTGELFF. The full variable domain, with the rest looked up from reference TRBV7-2 and TRBJ2-2, is GAGVSQSPSNKVTEKGKDVELRCDPISGHTALYWYRQSLGQGLEFLIYFQGNSAPDKSGLPSDRFSAERTGGSVSTLTIQRTQQEDSAVYLCASSSKTPGQTGELFFGEGSRLTVL.

The chain carries TRBV6-5 and TRBJ2-7; TRBD1 might be the D (5 bases). CDR3 size: 14 residues. V was cut by 0 bases and J by 5 bases, with 11 bases left in between. Per the germline V gene, CDR1 is MNHEY and CDR2 is SVGAGI. CDR3 nucleotides: TGTGCCAGCAGTTACTCCATAGGGGTGAACGAGCAGTACTTC. Amino acids: CASSYSIGVNEQYF.